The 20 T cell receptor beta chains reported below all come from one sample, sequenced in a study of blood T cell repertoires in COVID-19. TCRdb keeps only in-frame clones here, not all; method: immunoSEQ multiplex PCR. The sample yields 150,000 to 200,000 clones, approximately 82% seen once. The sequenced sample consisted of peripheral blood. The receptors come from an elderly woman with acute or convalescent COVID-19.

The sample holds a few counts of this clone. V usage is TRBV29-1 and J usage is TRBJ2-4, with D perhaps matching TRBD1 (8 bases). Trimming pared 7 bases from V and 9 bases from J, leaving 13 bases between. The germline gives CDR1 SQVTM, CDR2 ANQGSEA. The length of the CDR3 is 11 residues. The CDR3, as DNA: TGCAGCGCGGACAGGGAGGGCATTCAGTACTTC. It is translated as CSADREGIQYF. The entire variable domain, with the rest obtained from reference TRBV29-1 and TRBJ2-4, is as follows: SAVISQKPSRDICQRGTSLTIQCQVDSQVTMMFWYRQQPGQSLTLIATANQGSEATYESGFVIDKFPISRPNLTFSTLTVSNMSPEDSSIYLCSADREGIQYFGAGTRLSVL.

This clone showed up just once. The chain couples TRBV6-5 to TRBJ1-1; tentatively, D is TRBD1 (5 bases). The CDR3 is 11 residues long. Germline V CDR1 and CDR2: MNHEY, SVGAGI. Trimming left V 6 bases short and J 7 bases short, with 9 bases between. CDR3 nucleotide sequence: TGTGCCAGCAGACAGGAATATGAAGCTTTCTTT. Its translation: CASRQEYEAFF.

Written as DNA, the CDR3 is TGTGCCAGCAGTGGGGAGTATACTGAAGCTTTCTTT. Translated: CASSGEYTEAFF. The chain links TRBV2 to TRBJ1-1, with unresolved D. CDR3 size: 12 residues. The V and J ends lost 4 bases and 5 bases respectively, with 8 bases between them. Germline V gene lookup returns CDR1 SNHLY and CDR2 FYNNEI.

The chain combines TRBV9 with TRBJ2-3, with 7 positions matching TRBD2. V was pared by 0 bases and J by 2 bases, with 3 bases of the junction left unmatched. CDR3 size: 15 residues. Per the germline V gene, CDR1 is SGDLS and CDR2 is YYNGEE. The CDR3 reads CASSVAAGATDTQYF. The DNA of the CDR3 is TGTGCCAGCAGCGTAGCCGCGGGAGCCACAGATACGCAGTATTTT.

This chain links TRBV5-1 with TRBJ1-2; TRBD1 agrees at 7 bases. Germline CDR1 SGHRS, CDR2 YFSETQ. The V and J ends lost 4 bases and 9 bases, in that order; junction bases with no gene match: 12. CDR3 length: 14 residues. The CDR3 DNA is TGCGCCAGCAGCCCCGGGACAGAGAGCCCCAGCTACACCTTC. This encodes CASSPGTESPSYTF.

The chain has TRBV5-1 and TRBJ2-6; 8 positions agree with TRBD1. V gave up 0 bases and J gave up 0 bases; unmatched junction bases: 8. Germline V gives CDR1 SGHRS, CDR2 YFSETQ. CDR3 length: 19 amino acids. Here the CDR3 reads CASSLDQGAANSGANVLTF. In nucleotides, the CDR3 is TGCGCCAGCAGCTTGGACCAGGGGGCCGCGAACTCTGGGGCCAACGTCCTGACTTTC.

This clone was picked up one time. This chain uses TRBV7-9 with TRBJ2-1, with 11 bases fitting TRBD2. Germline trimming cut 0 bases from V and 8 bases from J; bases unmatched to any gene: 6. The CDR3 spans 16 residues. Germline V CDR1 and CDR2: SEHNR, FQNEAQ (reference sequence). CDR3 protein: CASSLARLAGRDEQFF. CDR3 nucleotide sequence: TGTGCCAGCAGCTTAGCCAGACTAGCGGGAAGAGATGAGCAGTTCTTC.

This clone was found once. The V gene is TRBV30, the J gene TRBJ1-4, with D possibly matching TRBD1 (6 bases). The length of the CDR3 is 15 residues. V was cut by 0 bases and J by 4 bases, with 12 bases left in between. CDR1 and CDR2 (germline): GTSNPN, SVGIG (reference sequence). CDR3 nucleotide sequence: TGTGCCTGGAGTGTACTGGGGACAAATAATGAAAAACTGTTTTTT. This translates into CAWSVLGTNNEKLFF.

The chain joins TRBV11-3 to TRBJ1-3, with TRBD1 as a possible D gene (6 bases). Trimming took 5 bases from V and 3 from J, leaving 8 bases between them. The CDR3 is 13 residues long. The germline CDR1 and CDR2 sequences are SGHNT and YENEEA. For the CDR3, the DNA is TGTGCCAGCAGCGCAGGGGTTGGAAACACCATATATTTT. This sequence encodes CASSAGVGNTIYF.

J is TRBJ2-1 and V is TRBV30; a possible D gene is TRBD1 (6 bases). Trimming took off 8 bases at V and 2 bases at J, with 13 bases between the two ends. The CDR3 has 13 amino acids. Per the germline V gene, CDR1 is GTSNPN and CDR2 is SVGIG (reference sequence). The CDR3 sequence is CARRGNPYNEQFF. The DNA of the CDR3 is TGTGCCCGCAGGGGTAACCCCTACAATGAGCAGTTCTTC.

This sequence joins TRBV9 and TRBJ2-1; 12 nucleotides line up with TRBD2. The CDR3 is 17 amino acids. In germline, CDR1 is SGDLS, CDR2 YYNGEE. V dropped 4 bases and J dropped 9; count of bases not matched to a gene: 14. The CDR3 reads CASSPRTSSGRAGEQFF. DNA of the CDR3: TGTGCCAGCAGCCCGAGGACCTCTAGCGGGAGGGCCGGTGAGCAGTTCTTC.

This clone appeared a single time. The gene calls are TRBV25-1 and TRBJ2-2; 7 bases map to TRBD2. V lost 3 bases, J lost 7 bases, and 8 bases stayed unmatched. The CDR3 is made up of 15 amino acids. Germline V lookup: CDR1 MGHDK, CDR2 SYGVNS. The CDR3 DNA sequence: TGTGCCAGCAGTGAGGCGGGAGAAAGGGACGGGGAGCTGTTTTTT. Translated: CASSEAGERDGELFF.

DNA for the CDR3: TGTGCCTGGAGCGCAATTAGCTCTGGGGCCAACGTCCTGACTTTC. Translating gives CAWSAISSGANVLTF. The genes are TRBV30 and TRBJ2-6; D is unresolved. CDR3 length equals 15 residues. In germline, CDR1 is GTSNPN, CDR2 SVGIG (reference sequence). The ends were cut back, 3 bases at V and 0 bases at J, with 9 bases in the middle.

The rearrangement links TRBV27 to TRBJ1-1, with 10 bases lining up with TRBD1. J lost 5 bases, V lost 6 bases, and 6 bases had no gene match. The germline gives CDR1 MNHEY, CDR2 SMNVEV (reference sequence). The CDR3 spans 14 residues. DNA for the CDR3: TGTGCCAGCAGAAAGGACAGGGGGAGGACTGAAGCTTTCTTT. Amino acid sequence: CASRKDRGRTEAFF.

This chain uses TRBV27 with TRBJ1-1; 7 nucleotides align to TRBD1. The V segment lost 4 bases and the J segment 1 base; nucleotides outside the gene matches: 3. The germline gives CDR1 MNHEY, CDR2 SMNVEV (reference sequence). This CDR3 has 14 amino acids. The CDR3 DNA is TGTGCCAGCAGTTACACAGGGGCGAACACTGAAGCTTTCTTT. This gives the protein CASSYTGANTEAFF.

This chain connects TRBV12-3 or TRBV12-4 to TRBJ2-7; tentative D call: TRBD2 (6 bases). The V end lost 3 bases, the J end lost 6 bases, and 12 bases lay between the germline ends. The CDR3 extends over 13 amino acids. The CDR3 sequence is CASSFIAGSEQYF. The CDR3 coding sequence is TGTGCCAGCAGTTTTATTGCGGGAAGCGAGCAGTACTTC.

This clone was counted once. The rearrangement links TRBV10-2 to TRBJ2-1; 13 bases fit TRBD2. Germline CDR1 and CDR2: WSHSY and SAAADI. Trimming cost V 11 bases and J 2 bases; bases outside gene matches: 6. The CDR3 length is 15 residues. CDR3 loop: CAAGTSGTPYNEQFF. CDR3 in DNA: TGCGCCGCCGGGACTAGCGGGACCCCCTACAATGAGCAGTTCTTC.

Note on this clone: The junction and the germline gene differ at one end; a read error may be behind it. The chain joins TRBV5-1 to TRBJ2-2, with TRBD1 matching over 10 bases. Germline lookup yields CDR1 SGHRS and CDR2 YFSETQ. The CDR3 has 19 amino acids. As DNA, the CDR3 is TGCGCCAGCAGCCCTGGGGACAGGGGTCTAGCGGTGAACACCGAGGAGCTGTTTTTT. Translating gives CASSPGDRGLAVNTEELFF.

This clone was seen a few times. CDR3 region: CASTGEAGGPGTGELFF. The CDR3, as DNA: TGTGCCAGCACGGGGGAAGCGGGAGGGCCGGGTACCGGGGAGCTGTTTTTT. The gene calls are TRBV3-1 (or the pseudogene TRBV3-2) and TRBJ2-2, with 10 bases aligning to TRBD2. V was pared by 7 bases and J by 5 bases, with 13 bases of the junction left unmatched. From germline, CDR1 is LGHDT and CDR2 YNNKEL (reference sequence). The CDR3 is 17 residues long.

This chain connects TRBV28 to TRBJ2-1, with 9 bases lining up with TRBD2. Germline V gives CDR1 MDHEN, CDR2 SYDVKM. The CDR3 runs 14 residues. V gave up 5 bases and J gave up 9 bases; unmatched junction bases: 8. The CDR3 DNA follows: TGTGCCAGCAGTACCATAGCGGGAGCTTTTGAGCAGTTCTTC. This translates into CASSTIAGAFEQFF.